This T cell receptor beta chain is from a study of T cells in Graves' hyperthyroidism and ophthalmopathy (dated 2019 in TCRdb). Turning to the overall study: Peripheral blood was sampled at the time of initial diagnosis, prior to any treatment. After sampling, hyperthyroidism patients received methimazole starting at 30 mg daily, and ophthalmopathy patients received high-dose intravenous methylprednisolone. An independent validation cohort of under 20 hyperthyroidism patients and more than 15 patients who later progressed to ophthalmopathy tested prospective prediction of ophthalmopathy. The study also compared thyroid tissue and blood T-cell repertoires from 5 to 7 Graves' hyperthyroidism patients. The paper describes TCR Vbeta CDR3 sequencing of 135 peripheral blood samples, made up of under 50 ophthalmopathy patients, 70 to 80 hyperthyroidism patients and roughly 17 progressor patients. To identify TCR V-J signatures that set the groups apart, the researchers used a discovery cohort of about a hundred patients, made up of 40 to 45 with Graves' ophthalmopathy and some 60 with stable Graves' hyperthyroidism. For training and testing, the 100 or so patients in the discovery cohort were randomly divided in a 7:3 ratio. Overall results and qualifications from the work: In validation, progression to ophthalmopathy was predicted by the model with approximately 67% sensitivity and around 76% specificity, a median of around 6.5 months before onset. No statistical method was used to set the sample size in advance, and investigators knew the group allocation. Blood samples also contained most of the expanded thyroid clonotypes (frequency above 0.001), which suggests that blood repertoires may reflect thyroid immune responses. A 13 V-J signature model separated ophthalmopathy from stable hyperthyroidism, with approximately 86% sensitivity and just under 84% specificity in cross-validation and 80%/75% in testing.

Stable Graves' hyperthyroidism was defined as the absence of progression to ophthalmopathy over 18 months of follow-up. The hyperthyroidism patients were between 18 and 65 years old and newly diagnosed, with a disease duration of less than 2 months. Exclusion was applied to patients with uncontrolled infections, other autoimmune diseases, pregnancy or lactation. Diagnoses relied on clinical symptoms, serum thyroxine and TRAb, thyroid ultrasound and orbital computed tomography. PBMCs were separated from roughly 9.6 ml of fresh peripheral blood using Ficoll-Paque density gradient centrifugation. Total RNA was extracted using Trizol reagent, and RNA quality was assessed on an Agilent 2100 Bioanalyzer. The TCR beta CDR3 regions were amplified from the RNA transcripts. The TCR CDR3 was subjected to a first round of RT-PCR using the HTBI primer set and the Qiagen OneStep RT-PCR kit. The libraries were constructed in a second round of multiplex PCR and then size-selected and purified. The libraries were sequenced on an Illumina HiSeq2000 using paired-end 100 bp reads. The original methods were these. SOAPnuke was used to process the raw data, throwing out any read that contained adapters or uncalled bases, had a mean Phred below 15, or lacked an exact constant-primer or identifier match. COPE v1.2.5 was used to merge high-quality paired reads, and clonotypes were defined as unique nucleotide sequences. Clonotypes were aligned to IMGT TRBV, TRBD and TRBJ reference segments using MiTCR v1.1. Only V-J combinations with frequency above 0.0001, covering 99.2% of repertoires, were analysed. A TCS score was defined as the ratio of F50 (clonal expansion) to E x V (chaos), with BLOSUM62-based TCRdist applied between CDR3 peptides within each V-J. Welch's t-statistics and random forest reduced some 510 V-J features to roughly 13, which were used in a naive Bayes classifier (R e1071). Starting from the raw public reads, TCRdb applied fastp trimming at Q25, assembled clones with MiXCR and retained in-frame beta chains. Identical CDR3 proteins give one entry, which carries the most common genes and DNA. TCRdb's processing, not the study's, gives the V and J calls here. Counted in this sample were about 400,000 distinct CDR3 sequences; 15% of them appeared once. Approximately 32% of the sample rests with the top ten.

The table lists this clonotype with a few counts. This clone's antigen is unknown. Base qualities were left out, and no much larger clone turns up one base away. V has 3 bases trimmed and J has 5 bases trimmed; junction bases matching no gene number 4. The CDR3 numbers 13 residues from cysteine through phenylalanine. The entry retains the CDR3 DNA only, 39 bases that are in frame from base 1. The germline V gene (reference sequence) sets CDR1 to GTSNPN and CDR2 to SVGIG. The V gene is TRBV30 and the J gene is TRBJ1-2, and 9 junctional nucleotides match TRBD1. The receptor's source is a woman in her 30s with Graves' hyperthyroidism. Specimen: blood. The CDR3 region: CAWSSGQGYGYTF. In nucleotide form, the sequence is TGTGCCTGGAGCTCGGGACAGGGTTATGGCTACACCTTC.